The 14 T cell receptor beta chains listed next were all sequenced from one sample in a study of cytomegalovirus exposure and HLA in healthy donors (dated 2017 in TCRdb). Library construction relied on the immunoSEQ multiplex PCR assay. The immuneACCESS repertoire file appears here via TCRdb, limited to in-frame rearrangements. These files lack a portion of the clones; in checked studies, under half of the deficit traces to unresolved V genes, and the cause of the others is not known. The table for this sample lists around 160,000 clones; around 81% of them were counted only once. Over 2% of the sample is taken by the ten largest. The sample comprised PBMCs. These receptors came from a man aged 30 to 45 in good health and CMV-seropositive.

The gene calls are TRBV11-2 and TRBJ2-5; TRBD1 matches 10 bases. The junction had 5 bases not matched to a gene; V was cut back by 3 bases and J by 4 bases. CDR1 SGHAT and CDR2 FQNNGV come from the germline V gene. The CDR3 length is 15 residues. The CDR3 reads CASSFGTGAVETQYF. CDR3 coding DNA: TGTGCCAGCAGCTTCGGGACAGGGGCGGTAGAGACCCAGTACTTC. The full variable domain, with the rest looked up from reference TRBV11-2 and TRBJ2-5, is EAGVAQSPRYKIIEKRQSVAFWCNPISGHATLYWYQQILGQGPKLLIQFQNNGVVDDSQLPKDRFSAERLKGVDSTLKIQPAKLEDSAVYLCASSFGTGAVETQYFGPGTRLLVL.

This chain links TRBV27 with TRBJ1-6; no reliable D call. CDR3 length equals 15 residues. Germline V gene sequence: CDR1 MNHEY, CDR2 SMNVEV (reference sequence). V was clipped by 10 bases and J by 10 bases, with 23 bases between them. This chain's CDR3 is CANDHMGASVSPLHF. The DNA for the CDR3 is TGTGCCAACGATCATATGGGAGCTTCGGTCTCACCCCTCCACTTT.

The genes are TRBV7-6 and TRBJ1-6; 9 bases are a match to TRBD1. This CDR3 is built from 19 residues. Germline V gene sequence: CDR1 SGHVS, CDR2 FNYEAQ. V was clipped by 5 bases and J by 4 bases; unmatched bases: 15. Here the CDR3 reads CASSPFRVTGGPYNSPLHF. CDR3 bases: TGTGCCAGCAGCCCCTTTAGGGTGACAGGGGGGCCTTATAATTCACCCCTCCACTTT.

This clone was seen once. The J gene is TRBJ1-4, the V gene TRBV10-1; D gene uncertain. The germline V gene has CDR1 WNHNN and CDR2 SYGVQD (reference sequence). V dropped 8 bases and J dropped 10 bases, with 14 bases sitting between them. The CDR3 sequence is 12 residues long. The CDR3 sequence is CASPQLEGKLFF. CDR3 DNA: TGCGCCAGCCCCCAACTCGAGGGAAAACTGTTTTTT.

The chain links TRBV4-1 to TRBJ2-7; D might be TRBD2 (6 bases). V dropped 8 bases and J dropped 2 bases, with 22 bases sitting between them. Germline CDR1 MGHRA, CDR2 YSYEKL. This CDR3 region has 16 residues. CDR3: CASLKRAGIVPYEQYF. The CDR3 DNA reads TGCGCCAGCCTCAAGAGGGCGGGGATAGTGCCCTACGAGCAGTACTTC.

The CDR3 loop is CASSREGVGAEQYF. The CDR3 coding sequence is TGCGCCAGCAGTCGTGAAGGGGTAGGCGCAGAGCAGTACTTC. The rearrangement uses TRBV23-1 and TRBJ2-7, with TRBD1 as a possible D gene (5 bases). TRBV23-1 falls under the ORF class, with uncertain function. V was shortened by 4 bases and J by 7 bases, with 17 bases between the two germline ends. The CDR3 extends over 14 amino acids.

The J gene is TRBJ1-2, the V gene TRBV10-3; 7 bases line up with TRBD1. This CDR3 is built from 13 residues. J lost 5 bases, V lost 5 bases, and 5 bases had no gene match. Germline V gene lookup returns CDR1 ENHRY and CDR2 SYGVKD. Here the CDR3 DNA reads TGTGCCATCAGTCCCCAGGGGGGATATGGCTACACCTTC. Translated, it gives CAISPQGGYGYTF.

The CDR3 reads CASSLEGGSEPQHF. Here the CDR3 DNA reads TGTGCCAGCAGTCTCGAAGGGGGCTCAGAACCCCAGCATTTT. This rearrangement joins TRBV6-4 to TRBJ1-5; 7 bases match TRBD1. Germline CDR1 reads MRHNA; CDR2 reads SNTAGT. The CDR3 length is 14 residues. V lost 5 bases to trimming and J lost 10 bases; unmatched junction nucleotides: 11.

This clone occurred once. The chain joins TRBV27 to TRBJ1-1; 8 nucleotides agree with TRBD1. Germline CDR1 reads MNHEY; CDR2 reads SMNVEV (reference sequence). The CDR3 totals 14 residues. The J segment lost 2 bases and the V segment lost 6 bases, leaving 5 bases of the junction unmatched. DNA of the CDR3: TGTGCCAGCAGGTCAGGGGGCTTCAACACTGAAGCTTTCTTT. This codes for CASRSGGFNTEAFF.

The rearrangement uses TRBV29-1 and TRBJ2-7; TRBD1 agrees at 9 bases. With V trimmed by 4 bases and J by 3 bases, 4 bases remained unmatched. Per germline, CDR1 SQVTM and CDR2 ANQGSEA. The CDR3 length is 13 residues. This chain's CDR3 is CSVAGTGHYEQYF. As DNA, the CDR3 is TGCAGCGTTGCGGGGACAGGGCACTACGAGCAGTACTTC.

V gene TRBV9 combines with J gene TRBJ1-3; no clear D. CDR1 and CDR2 (germline): SGDLS, YYNGEE. V lost 2 bases to trimming and J lost 3 bases, with 12 bases between them. This CDR3 comprises 15 residues. CDR3 amino acids: CASSVAGSSGNTIYF. DNA for the CDR3: TGTGCCAGCAGCGTGGCAGGTTCAAGTGGAAACACCATATATTTT. The full variable domain, completed using reference TRBV9 and TRBJ1-3, is DSGVTQTPKHLITATGQRVTLRCSPRSGDLSVYWYQQSLDQGLQFLIQYYNGEERAKGNILERFSAQQFPDLHSELNLSSLELGDSALYFCASSVAGSSGNTIYFGEGSWLTVV.

The chain employs TRBV19 and TRBJ1-1; D is ambiguous. Trimming took off 2 bases at V and 0 bases at J, with 10 bases between the two ends. The germline CDR1 and CDR2 sequences are LNHDA and SQIVND (reference sequence). There are 15 residues in the CDR3. CDR3 DNA sequence: TGTGCCAGTAGTATACTCGGGGAAGTGAACACTGAAGCTTTCTTT. Translating gives CASSILGEVNTEAFF. The full variable domain, with the rest looked up from reference TRBV19 and TRBJ1-1, is DGGITQSPKYLFRKEGQNVTLSCEQNLNHDAMYWYRQDPGQGLRLIYYSQIVNDFQKGDIAEGYSVSREKKESFPLTVTSAQKNPTAFYLCASSILGEVNTEAFFGQGTRLTVV.

V is TRBV7-3 and J is TRBJ1-2, with D possibly TRBD1 on 5 matching bases. V was cut by 3 bases and J by 7 bases, with 12 bases left in between. This CDR3 region has 13 residues. Germline V gene data show CDR1 as SGHTA and CDR2 as FQGTGA. The CDR3 region is CASSFQGSGGYTF. The CDR3 DNA is TGTGCCAGCAGCTTTCAGGGATCGGGTGGCTACACCTTC.

This clone turned up a few times. The chain couples TRBV5-1 to TRBJ1-4; TRBD1 aligns across 9 bases. V was clipped by 4 bases and J by 7 bases; unmatched bases: 8. CDR3 length: 15 residues. The V gene's germline CDR1 is SGHRS and CDR2 YFSETQ. The chain's CDR3 is CASSGDRAFGEKLFF. The CDR3 DNA reads as TGCGCCAGCAGCGGGGACAGGGCATTCGGTGAAAAACTGTTTTTT. The full variable domain, its missing parts supplied by reference TRBV5-1 and TRBJ1-4, is KAGVTQTPRYLIKTRGQQVTLSCSPISGHRSVSWYQQTPGQGLQFLFEYFSETQRNKGNFPGRFSGRQFSNSRSEMNVSTLELGDSALYLCASSGDRAFGEKLFFGSGTQLSVL.